This TCR beta chain was identified during a study of cytomegalovirus exposure and HLA in healthy donors. General study findings and limits: With further analysis later on, most CMV-associated TCR beta chains appeared HLA-restricted. Immune exposure data for these donors was limited to CMV serostatus.

About this clone itself: Its antigen remains unknown.

The PCR employed 60 Vbeta primers together with 13 Jbeta primers. Sequenced by immunoSEQ multiplex PCR; TCRdb stores in-frame clones only, minus some. The data contain approximately 190,000 clones, around 86% of them singletons. There were likely unrecorded immune exposures, though donors were nominally healthy when sampled. The sequenced sample consisted of PBMCs. This sequence originates from a man aged 30 to 39 in good health and CMV-seronegative.

CDR3: CASSLLVGGSYNEQFF. The CDR3 DNA reads as TGTGCCAGCAGTTTATTGGTGGGAGGGAGCTACAATGAGCAGTTCTTC. This chain joins TRBV28 and TRBJ2-1; 7 nucleotides agree with TRBD2. Germline values: CDR1 MDHEN, CDR2 SYDVKM. The junction had 6 bases not matched to a gene; V was cut back by 1 base and J by 3 bases. The CDR3 is 16 amino acids. Combining the CDR3 with reference TRBV28 and TRBJ2-1 gives the whole variable domain DVKVTQSSRYLVKRTGEKVFLECVQDMDHENMFWYRQDPGLGLRLIYFSYDVKMKEKGDIPEGYSVSREKKERFSLILESASTNQTSMYLCASSLLVGGSYNEQFFGPGTRLTVL.